The rows below give T cell receptor beta chains drawn from one sample of a study of blood T cell repertoires in COVID-19. Data came from immunoSEQ multiplex PCR; TCRdb stores just in-frame clones and leaves some out. The data hold about 80,000 clones, with about four fifths observed a single time. The sample comprised peripheral blood. These receptors all come from a woman aged 70-85 years with acute or convalescent COVID-19. CDR3s include the opening cysteine and the closing phenylalanine or tryptophan. The D gene is left open where the match is weak. Some rows have no size entry. The others give once, few or many, or a class for an expanded clone.

j_call: TRBJ2-5
clone_size: once
d_call: .
v_call: TRBV9
cdr3_aa: CASSVNPLQETQYF
cdr3_nt: TGTGCCAGCAGCGTAAACCCCCTACAAGAGACCCAGTACTTC

j_call: TRBJ2-3
clone_size: .
d_call: TRBD2
v_call: TRBV11-1
cdr3_aa: CASSLGHGRMDTQYF
cdr3_nt: TGTGCCAGCAGCTTAGGGCACGGGAGGATGGATACGCAGTATTTT

j_call: TRBJ2-7
clone_size: .
d_call: .
v_call: TRBV7-9
cdr3_aa: CASDTGDSYEQYF
cdr3_nt: TGTGCCAGCGATACAGGTGACTCCTACGAGCAGTACTTC

j_call: TRBJ1-4
clone_size: .
d_call: TRBD1
v_call: TRBV3-1/TRBV3-2
cdr3_aa: CASSQVLRRGREKLFF
cdr3_nt: TGTGCCAGCAGCCAAGTTCTCCGCAGGGGGCGTGAAAAACTGTTTTTT

j_call: TRBJ1-2
clone_size: .
d_call: .
v_call: TRBV3-1/TRBV3-2
cdr3_aa: CASSQGIGGSGYTF
cdr3_nt: TGTGCCAGCAGCCAAGGTATAGGGGGAAGTGGCTACACCTTC

j_call: TRBJ2-1
clone_size: .
d_call: TRBD2
v_call: TRBV19
cdr3_aa: CASRELAGPYNEQFF
cdr3_nt: TGTGCCAGTAGAGAACTAGCGGGACCCTACAATGAGCAGTTCTTC

j_call: TRBJ1-1
clone_size: .
d_call: .
v_call: TRBV5-8
cdr3_aa: CASRRNRETEAFF
cdr3_nt: TGTGCCAGCAGGCGGAACAGGGAGACTGAAGCTTTCTTT

j_call: TRBJ1-6
clone_size: .
d_call: TRBD1
v_call: TRBV7-9
cdr3_aa: CASSQGAGADSPLHF
cdr3_nt: TGTGCCAGCAGCCAGGGGGCAGGGGCGGATTCACCCCTCCACTTT

j_call: TRBJ1-2
clone_size: .
d_call: TRBD1
v_call: TRBV5-8
cdr3_aa: CASTRRWAGGDYGYTF
cdr3_nt: TGTGCCAGCACTAGAAGGTGGGCAGGGGGCGACTATGGCTACACCTTC

j_call: TRBJ2-2
clone_size: .
d_call: TRBD2
v_call: TRBV3-1/TRBV3-2
cdr3_aa: CASSQEAIRLAGSGGELFF
cdr3_nt: TGTGCCAGCAGCCAAGAGGCAATTCGGCTAGCGGGTTCTGGCGGGGAGCTGTTTTTT

j_call: TRBJ1-5
clone_size: .
d_call: .
v_call: TRBV7-2
cdr3_aa: CASSLDLRIPQHF
cdr3_nt: TGTGCCAGCAGCTTAGACCTCAGGATTCCCCAGCATTTT

j_call: TRBJ1-1
clone_size: .
d_call: .
v_call: TRBV18
cdr3_aa: CASSRGRDFSGGAFF
cdr3_nt: TGTGCCAGCTCACGTGGGCGGGATTTTTCCGGCGGGGCTTTCTTT

j_call: TRBJ2-1
clone_size: .
d_call: .
v_call: TRBV10-3
cdr3_aa: CAISAFSYNEQFF
cdr3_nt: TGTGCCATCAGTGCTTTTAGCTACAATGAGCAGTTCTTC

j_call: TRBJ1-5
clone_size: .
d_call: TRBD1
v_call: TRBV5-1
cdr3_aa: CASSRWPTGDSNQPQHF
cdr3_nt: TGCGCCAGCAGCCGGTGGCCGACAGGGGATAGCAATCAGCCCCAGCATTTT

j_call: TRBJ1-2
clone_size: .
d_call: TRBD1
v_call: TRBV5-1
cdr3_aa: CASSAGTGPYGYTF
cdr3_nt: TGCGCCAGCAGCGCCGGGACAGGGCCTTATGGCTACACCTTC

j_call: TRBJ2-3
clone_size: once
d_call: .
v_call: TRBV18
cdr3_aa: CASSFQGPAGDTQYF
cdr3_nt: TGTGCCAGCTCATTTCAGGGGCCGGCTGGAGATACGCAGTATTTT

j_call: TRBJ2-7
clone_size: .
d_call: TRBD2
v_call: TRBV4-1
cdr3_aa: CASSQFVVSTSGRAFAEQYF
cdr3_nt: TGCGCCAGCAGCCAATTCGTAGTGTCGACTAGCGGGAGGGCCTTCGCCGAGCAGTACTTC

j_call: TRBJ2-7
clone_size: few
d_call: .
v_call: TRBV2
cdr3_aa: CASLDVDSLYEQYF
cdr3_nt: TGTGCCAGCCTCGACGTGGACTCCCTCTACGAGCAGTACTTC

j_call: TRBJ1-6
clone_size: .
d_call: TRBD1
v_call: TRBV6-1
cdr3_aa: CASSAGQAKNNSPLHF
cdr3_nt: TGTGCCAGCAGTGCAGGACAGGCGAAGAATAATTCACCCCTCCACTTT

j_call: TRBJ2-1
clone_size: .
d_call: .
v_call: TRBV5-1
cdr3_aa: CASSLGRLVLLQPNEQFF
cdr3_nt: TGCGCCAGCAGCTTGGGGCGACTAGTATTACTTCAACCCAATGAGCAGTTCTTC

j_call: TRBJ1-6
clone_size: .
d_call: TRBD1
v_call: TRBV25-1
cdr3_aa: CASSSFGTGDNSPLHF
cdr3_nt: TGTGCCAGCAGTTCTTTCGGGACAGGCGATAATTCACCCCTCCACTTT

j_call: TRBJ1-1
clone_size: once
d_call: .
v_call: TRBV21-1
cdr3_aa: CASSKARTEAFF
cdr3_nt: TGTGCCAGCAGCAAAGCTCGCACTGAAGCTTTCTTT

j_call: TRBJ2-5
clone_size: .
d_call: .
v_call: TRBV3-1/TRBV3-2
cdr3_aa: CASSQDWGTSSETQYF
cdr3_nt: TGTGCCAGCAGCCAAGATTGGGGCACTAGCTCGGAGACCCAGTACTTC

j_call: TRBJ1-2
clone_size: .
d_call: .
v_call: TRBV28
cdr3_aa: CASSLDAFRGRGYTF
cdr3_nt: TGTGCCAGCAGTTTGGACGCGTTCAGGGGTAGAGGCTACACCTTC

j_call: TRBJ1-1
clone_size: .
d_call: .
v_call: TRBV7-2
cdr3_aa: CASSLNGVKTEAFF
cdr3_nt: TGTGCCAGCAGCTTAAACGGGGTGAAGACTGAAGCTTTCTTT

j_call: TRBJ1-1
clone_size: .
d_call: TRBD1
v_call: TRBV30
cdr3_aa: CAWRNRGDTEAFF
cdr3_nt: TGTGCCTGGAGGAACAGGGGTGACACTGAAGCTTTCTTT